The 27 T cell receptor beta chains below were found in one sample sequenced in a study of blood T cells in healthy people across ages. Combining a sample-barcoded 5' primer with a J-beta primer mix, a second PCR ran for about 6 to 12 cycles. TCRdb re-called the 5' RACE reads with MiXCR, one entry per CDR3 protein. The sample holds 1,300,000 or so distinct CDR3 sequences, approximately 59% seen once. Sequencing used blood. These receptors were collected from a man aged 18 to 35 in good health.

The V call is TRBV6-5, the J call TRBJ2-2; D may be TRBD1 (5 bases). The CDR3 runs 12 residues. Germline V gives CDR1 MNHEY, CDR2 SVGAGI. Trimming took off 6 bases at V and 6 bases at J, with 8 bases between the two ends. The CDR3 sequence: CASSWGAGELFF. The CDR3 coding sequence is TGTGCCAGCAGCTGGGGCGCCGGGGAGCTGTTTTTT.

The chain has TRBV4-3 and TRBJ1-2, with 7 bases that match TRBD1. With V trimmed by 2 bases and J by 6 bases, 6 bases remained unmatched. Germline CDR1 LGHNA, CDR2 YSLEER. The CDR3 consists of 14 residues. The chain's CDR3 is CASSQNDRVDGYTF. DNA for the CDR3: TGCGCCAGCAGCCAAAACGACAGGGTAGATGGCTACACCTTC.

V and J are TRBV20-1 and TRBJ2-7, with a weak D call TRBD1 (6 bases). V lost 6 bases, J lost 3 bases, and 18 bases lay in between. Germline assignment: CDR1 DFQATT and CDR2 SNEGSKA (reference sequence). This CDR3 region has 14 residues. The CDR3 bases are TGCAGTGCCACTTGGGCCGGGGACAACTACGAGCAGTACTTC. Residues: CSATWAGDNYEQYF.

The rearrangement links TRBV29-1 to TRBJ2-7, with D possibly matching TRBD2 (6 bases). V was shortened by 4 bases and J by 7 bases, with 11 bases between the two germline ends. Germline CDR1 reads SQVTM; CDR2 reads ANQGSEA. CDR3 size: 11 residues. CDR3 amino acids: CSVVGAGEQYF. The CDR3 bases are TGCAGCGTTGTAGGGGCGGGAGAGCAGTACTTC.

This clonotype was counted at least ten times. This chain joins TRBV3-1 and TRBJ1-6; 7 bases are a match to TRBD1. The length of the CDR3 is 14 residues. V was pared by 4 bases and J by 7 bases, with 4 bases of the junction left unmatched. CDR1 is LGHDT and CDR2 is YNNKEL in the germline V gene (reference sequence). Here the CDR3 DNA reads TGTGCCAGCAGCCCCAGGACAGGCAATTCACCCCTCCACTTT. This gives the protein CASSPRTGNSPLHF.

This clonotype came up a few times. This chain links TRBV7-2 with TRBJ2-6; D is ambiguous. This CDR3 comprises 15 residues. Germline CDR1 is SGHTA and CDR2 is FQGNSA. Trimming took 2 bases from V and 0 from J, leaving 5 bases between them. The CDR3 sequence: CASSLLTSGANVLTF. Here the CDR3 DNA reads TGTGCCAGCAGCTTACTTACCTCTGGGGCCAACGTCCTGACTTTC.

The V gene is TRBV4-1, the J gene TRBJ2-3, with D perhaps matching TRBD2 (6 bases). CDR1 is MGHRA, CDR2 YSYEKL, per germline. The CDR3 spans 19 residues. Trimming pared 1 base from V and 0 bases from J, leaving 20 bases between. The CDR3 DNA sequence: TGCGCCAGCAGCCAAGGGAGGGCCATTACGGGAACTAGCACAGATACGCAGTATTTT. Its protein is CASSQGRAITGTSTDTQYF.

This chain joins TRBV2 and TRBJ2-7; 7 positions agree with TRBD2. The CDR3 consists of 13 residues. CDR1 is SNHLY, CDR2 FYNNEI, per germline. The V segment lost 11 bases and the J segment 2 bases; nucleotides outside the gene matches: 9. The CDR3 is CAGKVGLPYEQYF. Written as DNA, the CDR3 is TGTGCCGGCAAGGTGGGACTACCCTACGAGCAGTACTTC.

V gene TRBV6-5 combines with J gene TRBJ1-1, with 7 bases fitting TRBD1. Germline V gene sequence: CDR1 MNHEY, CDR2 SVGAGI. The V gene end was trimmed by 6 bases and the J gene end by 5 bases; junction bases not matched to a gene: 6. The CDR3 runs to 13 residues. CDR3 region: CASRKQGSTEAFF. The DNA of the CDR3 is TGTGCCAGCAGAAAACAGGGGAGTACTGAAGCTTTCTTT.

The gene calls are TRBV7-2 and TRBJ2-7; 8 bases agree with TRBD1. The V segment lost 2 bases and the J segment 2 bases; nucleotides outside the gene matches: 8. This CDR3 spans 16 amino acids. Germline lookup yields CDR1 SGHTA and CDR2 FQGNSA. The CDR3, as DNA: TGTGCCAGCAGCTTAATCGGGACAGGACTTACCTACGAGCAGTACTTC. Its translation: CASSLIGTGLTYEQYF.

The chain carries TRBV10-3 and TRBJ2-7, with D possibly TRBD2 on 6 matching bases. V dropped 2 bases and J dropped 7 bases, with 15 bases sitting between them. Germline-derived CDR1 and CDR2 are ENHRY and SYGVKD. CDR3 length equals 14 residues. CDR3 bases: TGTGCCATCAGTGAGCCGGGGGATGGGGGTGAGCAGTACTTC. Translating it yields CAISEPGDGGEQYF.

The CDR3 DNA is TGCAGTGCTAGATTCCAGGATGGGGGGCAGTACTTC. It codes for CSARFQDGGQYF. This chain links TRBV20-1 with TRBJ2-7; D may be TRBD1 or TRBD2 (5 bases each). Trimming cost V 2 bases and J 9 bases, with 14 bases left between them. CDR1 is DFQATT and CDR2 is SNEGSKA in the germline V gene (reference sequence). This CDR3 is built from 12 residues.

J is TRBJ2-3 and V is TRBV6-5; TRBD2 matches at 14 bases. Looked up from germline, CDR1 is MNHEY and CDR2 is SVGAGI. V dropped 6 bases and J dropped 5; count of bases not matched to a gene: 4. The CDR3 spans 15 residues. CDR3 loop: CASRTGTSGRDTQYF. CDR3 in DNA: TGTGCCAGCAGGACCGGGACTAGCGGGAGAGATACGCAGTATTTT.

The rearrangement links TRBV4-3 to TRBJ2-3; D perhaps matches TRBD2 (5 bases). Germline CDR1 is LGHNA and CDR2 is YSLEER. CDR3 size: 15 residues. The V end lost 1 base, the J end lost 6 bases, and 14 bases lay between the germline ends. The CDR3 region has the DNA TGCGCCAGCAGCCAAGCAGGCTCTAGCATCGATACGCAGTATTTT. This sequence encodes CASSQAGSSIDTQYF.

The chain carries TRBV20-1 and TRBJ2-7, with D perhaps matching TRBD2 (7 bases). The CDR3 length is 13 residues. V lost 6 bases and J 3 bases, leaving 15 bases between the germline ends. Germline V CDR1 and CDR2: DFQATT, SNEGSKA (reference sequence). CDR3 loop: CSARRGGLYEQYF. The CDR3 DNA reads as TGCAGTGCCCGGAGGGGGGGCCTCTACGAGCAGTACTTC.

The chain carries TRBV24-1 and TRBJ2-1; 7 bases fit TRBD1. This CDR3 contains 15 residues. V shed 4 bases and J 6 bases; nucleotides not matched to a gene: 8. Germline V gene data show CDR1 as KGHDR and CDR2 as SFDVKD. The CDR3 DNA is TGTGCCACCAGTGAAGAGGGGGCATGGGGCAATGAGCAGTTCTTC. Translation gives CATSEEGAWGNEQFF.

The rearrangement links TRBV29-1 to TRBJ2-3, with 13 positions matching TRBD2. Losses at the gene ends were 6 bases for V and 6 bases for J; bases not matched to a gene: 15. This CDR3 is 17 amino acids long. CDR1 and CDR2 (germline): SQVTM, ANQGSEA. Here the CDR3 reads CSVDGTSGTSPWDTQYF. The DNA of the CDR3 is TGCAGCGTCGACGGGACTAGCGGGACATCGCCGTGGGATACGCAGTATTTT.

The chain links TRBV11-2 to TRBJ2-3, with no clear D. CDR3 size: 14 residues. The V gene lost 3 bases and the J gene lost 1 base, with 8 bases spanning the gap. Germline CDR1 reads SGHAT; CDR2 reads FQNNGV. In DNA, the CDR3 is TGTGCCAGCAGCTTCCCACCCCGCACAGATACGCAGTATTTT. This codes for CASSFPPRTDTQYF.

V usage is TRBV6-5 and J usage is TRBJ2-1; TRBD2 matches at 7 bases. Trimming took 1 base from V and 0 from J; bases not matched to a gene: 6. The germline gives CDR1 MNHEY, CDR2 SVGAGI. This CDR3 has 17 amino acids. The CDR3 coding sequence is TGTGCCAGCAGTTACTATGGGCGCGGGAGCTCCTACAATGAGCAGTTCTTC. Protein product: CASSYYGRGSSYNEQFF.

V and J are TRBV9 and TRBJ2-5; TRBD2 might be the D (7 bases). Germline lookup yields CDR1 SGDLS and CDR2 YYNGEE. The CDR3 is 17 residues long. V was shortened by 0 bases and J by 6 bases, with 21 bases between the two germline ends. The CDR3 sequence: CASSVGGGQSSRKTQYF. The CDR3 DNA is TGTGCCAGCAGCGTAGGGGGGGGCCAGAGTAGTCGGAAGACCCAGTACTTC.

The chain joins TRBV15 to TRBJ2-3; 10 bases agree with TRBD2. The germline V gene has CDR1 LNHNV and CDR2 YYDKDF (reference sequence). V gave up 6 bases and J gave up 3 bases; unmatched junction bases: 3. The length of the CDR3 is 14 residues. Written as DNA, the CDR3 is TGTGCCACCAGTTCACTAGCGGGAACAGATACGCAGTATTTT. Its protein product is CATSSLAGTDTQYF.

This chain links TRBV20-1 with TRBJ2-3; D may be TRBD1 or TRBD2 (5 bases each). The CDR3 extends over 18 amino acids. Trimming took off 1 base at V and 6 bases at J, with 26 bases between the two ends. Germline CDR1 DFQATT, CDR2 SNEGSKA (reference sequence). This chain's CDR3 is CSARGSPWGTTLGDTQYF. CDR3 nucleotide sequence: TGCAGTGCTAGAGGATCCCCCTGGGGGACCACCTTGGGCGATACGCAGTATTTT.

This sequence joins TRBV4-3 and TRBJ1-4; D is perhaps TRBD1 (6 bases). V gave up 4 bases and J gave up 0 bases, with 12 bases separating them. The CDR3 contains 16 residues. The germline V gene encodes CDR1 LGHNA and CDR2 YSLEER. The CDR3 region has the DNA TGCGCCAGCAGCCCGTCGGGGGCAGCAACTAATGAAAAACTGTTTTTT. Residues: CASSPSGAATNEKLFF.

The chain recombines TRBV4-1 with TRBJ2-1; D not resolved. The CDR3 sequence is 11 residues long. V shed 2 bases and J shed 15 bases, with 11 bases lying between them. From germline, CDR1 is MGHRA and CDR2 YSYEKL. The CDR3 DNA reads TGCGCCAGCAGCCAAACGGACCAGTGGTTCTTC. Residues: CASSQTDQWFF.

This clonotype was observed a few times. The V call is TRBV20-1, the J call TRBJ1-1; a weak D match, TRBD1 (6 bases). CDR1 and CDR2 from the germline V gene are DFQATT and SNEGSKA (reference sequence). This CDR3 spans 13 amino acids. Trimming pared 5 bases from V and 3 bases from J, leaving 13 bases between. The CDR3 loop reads CSARGEGDTEAFF. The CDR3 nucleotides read TGCAGTGCTCGGGGCGAGGGGGACACTGAAGCTTTCTTT.

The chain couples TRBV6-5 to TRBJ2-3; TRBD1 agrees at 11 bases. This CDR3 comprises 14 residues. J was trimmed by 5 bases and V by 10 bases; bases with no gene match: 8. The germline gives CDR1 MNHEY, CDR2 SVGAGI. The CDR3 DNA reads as TGTGCCACCACCTTGGGACAGGGGGTAGATACGCAGTATTTT. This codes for CATTLGQGVDTQYF.

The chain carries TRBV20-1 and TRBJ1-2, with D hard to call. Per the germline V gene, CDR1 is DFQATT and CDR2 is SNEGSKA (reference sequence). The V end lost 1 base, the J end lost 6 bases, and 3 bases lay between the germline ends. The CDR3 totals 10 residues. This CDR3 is CSARVNGYTF. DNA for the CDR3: TGCAGTGCTAGAGTAAATGGCTACACCTTC.